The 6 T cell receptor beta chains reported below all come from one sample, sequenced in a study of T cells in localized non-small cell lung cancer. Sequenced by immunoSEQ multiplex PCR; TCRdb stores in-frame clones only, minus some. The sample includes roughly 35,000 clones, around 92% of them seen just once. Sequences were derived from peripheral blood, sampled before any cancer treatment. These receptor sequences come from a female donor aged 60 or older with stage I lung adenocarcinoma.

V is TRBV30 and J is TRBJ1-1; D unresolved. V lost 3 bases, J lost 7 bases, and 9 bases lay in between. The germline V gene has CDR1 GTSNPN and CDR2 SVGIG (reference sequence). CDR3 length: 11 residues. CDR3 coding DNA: TGTGCCTGGAGCGATAAAAATGAAGCTTTCTTT. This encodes CAWSDKNEAFF. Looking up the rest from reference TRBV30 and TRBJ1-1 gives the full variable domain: SQTIHQWPATLVQPVGSPLSLECTVEGTSNPNLYWYRQAAGRGLQLLFYSVGIGQISSEVPQNLSASRPQDRQFILSSKKLLLSDSGFYLCAWSDKNEAFFGQGTRLTVV.

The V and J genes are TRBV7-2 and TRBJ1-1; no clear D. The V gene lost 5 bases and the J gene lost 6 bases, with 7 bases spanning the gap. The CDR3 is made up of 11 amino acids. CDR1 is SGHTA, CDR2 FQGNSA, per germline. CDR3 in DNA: TGTGCCAGCAGCGTTTATGCTGAAGCTTTCTTT. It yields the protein CASSVYAEAFF.

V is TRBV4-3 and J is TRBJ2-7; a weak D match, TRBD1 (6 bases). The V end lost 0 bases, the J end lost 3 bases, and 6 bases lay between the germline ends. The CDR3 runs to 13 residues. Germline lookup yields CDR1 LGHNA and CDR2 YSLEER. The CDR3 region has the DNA TGCGCCAGCAGCCAAGACAGGGGCTACGAGCAGTACTTC. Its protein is CASSQDRGYEQYF.

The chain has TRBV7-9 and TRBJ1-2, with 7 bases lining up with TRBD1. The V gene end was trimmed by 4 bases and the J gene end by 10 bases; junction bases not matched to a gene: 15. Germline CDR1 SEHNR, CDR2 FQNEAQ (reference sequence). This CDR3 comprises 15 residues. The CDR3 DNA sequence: TGTGCCAGCAGCTATCCCGGGACAGCCTTCGAGACCTACACCTTC. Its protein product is CASSYPGTAFETYTF. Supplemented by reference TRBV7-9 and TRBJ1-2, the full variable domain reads DTGVSQNPRHKITKRGQNVTFRCDPISEHNRLYWYRQTLGQGPEFLTYFQNEAQLEKSRLLSDRFSAERPKGSFSTLEIQRTEQGDSAMYLCASSYPGTAFETYTFGSGTRLTVV.

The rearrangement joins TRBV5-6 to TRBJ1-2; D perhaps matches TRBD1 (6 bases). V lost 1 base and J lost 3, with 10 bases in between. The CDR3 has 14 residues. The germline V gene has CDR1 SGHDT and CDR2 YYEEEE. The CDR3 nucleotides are TGTGCCAGCAGCTTGCAGGGGAGCCACTATGGCTACACCTTC. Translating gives CASSLQGSHYGYTF.

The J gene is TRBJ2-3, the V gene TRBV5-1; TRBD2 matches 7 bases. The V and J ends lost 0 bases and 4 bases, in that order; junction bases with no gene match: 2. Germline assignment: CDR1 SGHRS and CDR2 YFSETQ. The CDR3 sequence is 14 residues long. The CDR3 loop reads CASSLGGGSDTQYF. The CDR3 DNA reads TGCGCCAGCAGCTTGGGCGGGGGTTCAGATACGCAGTATTTT.